These 16 T cell receptor beta chains were all obtained from the same sample, sequenced in a study of blood T cell repertoires in COVID-19. TCRdb's table, derived via immunoSEQ multiplex PCR, lists solely in-frame clones and lacks some. The sample records some 65,000 clones, 65% to 90% being singletons. Input material: peripheral blood. The origin of the receptors is a man older than 75 with acute or convalescent COVID-19.

The V gene is TRBV10-2, the J gene TRBJ1-1; 7 bases are shared with TRBD1. The V and J ends lost 5 bases and 5 bases, in that order; junction bases with no gene match: 8. CDR1 and CDR2 from the germline V gene are WSHSY and SAAADI. CDR3 length: 14 amino acids. The CDR3 sequence: CASSSQTGWTEAFF. For the CDR3, the DNA is TGCGCCAGCAGTTCCCAGACAGGGTGGACTGAAGCTTTCTTT.

The chain combines TRBV19 with TRBJ1-1; a possible D gene is TRBD1 (6 bases). Germline CDR1 LNHDA, CDR2 SQIVND (reference sequence). Trimming left V 1 base short and J 1 base short, with 10 bases between. The CDR3 is 15 residues long. The CDR3 sequence is CASSIGQARNTEAFF. The CDR3 region has the DNA TGTGCCAGTAGTATAGGACAGGCGAGGAACACTGAAGCTTTCTTT.

The chain couples TRBV5-1 to TRBJ1-2, with TRBD1 as a possible D gene (5 bases). Per the germline V gene, CDR1 is SGHRS and CDR2 is YFSETQ. This CDR3 comprises 14 residues. Trimming took off 5 bases at V and 0 bases at J, with 11 bases between the two ends. This chain's CDR3 is CASSSGLSNYGYTF. In DNA, the CDR3 is TGCGCCAGCAGTTCGGGACTGTCTAACTATGGCTACACCTTC. Full variable domain (rest looked up from reference TRBV5-1 and TRBJ1-2): KAGVTQTPRYLIKTRGQQVTLSCSPISGHRSVSWYQQTPGQGLQFLFEYFSETQRNKGNFPGRFSGRQFSNSRSEMNVSTLELGDSALYLCASSSGLSNYGYTFGSGTRLTVV.

In its sample, this clone was seen a few times. DNA for the CDR3: TGTGCCAGCAGTGCGACTTATACAGGGGCGGAGGCCACTGAAGCTTTCTTT. Its translation: CASSATYTGAEATEAFF. V is TRBV6-1 and J is TRBJ1-1, with 7 positions matching TRBD1. V lost 4 bases, J lost 4 bases, and 15 bases stayed unmatched. From germline, CDR1 is MNHNS and CDR2 SASEGT. The CDR3 spans 17 residues.

The rearrangement links TRBV21-1 to TRBJ2-3; the table's D call of TRBD1 was not tested on the DNA. TRBV21-1 is flagged as a pseudogene. The CDR3 spans 13 residues. As DNA, the CDR3 is TGTGCCAGCAGGAGGACAGTCACAGATACGCAGTATTTT. Protein: CASRRTVTDTQYF.

The chain carries TRBV30 and TRBJ1-1; tentatively, D is TRBD1 (6 bases). Trimming removed 2 bases at V and 7 bases at J, with 11 bases between. Germline V gene lookup returns CDR1 GTSNPN and CDR2 SVGIG (reference sequence). This CDR3 region has 12 residues. The DNA of the CDR3 is TGTGCCTGGAGTCGAGGACAGTATGAAGCTTTCTTT. It is translated as CAWSRGQYEAFF.

This clone is a singleton in its sample. V usage is TRBV12-3 or TRBV12-4 and J usage is TRBJ1-6, with D maybe TRBD1 (5 bases). Deletions cut 3 bases from V and 10 bases from J, with 10 bases between. The CDR3 contains 13 residues. In DNA, the CDR3 is TGTGCCAGCAGTTTGGGGGGGAGGTCACCCCTCCACTTT. It is translated as CASSLGGRSPLHF.

The V and J genes are TRBV9 and TRBJ2-7; a possible D gene is TRBD1 (5 bases). Germline values: CDR1 SGDLS, CDR2 YYNGEE. The germline V and J ends were trimmed by 3 bases and 4 bases, with 11 bases remaining between them. CDR3 length equals 13 residues. The CDR3 loop reads CASSDGNRYEQYF. In DNA, the CDR3 is TGTGCCAGCAGCGACGGTAACAGGTACGAGCAGTACTTC.

The table lists this clone with a few counts. The genes are TRBV3-1 (or the pseudogene TRBV3-2) and TRBJ1-6; TRBD1 matches 7 bases. Germline values: CDR1 LGHDT, CDR2 YNNKEL (reference sequence). Trimming took 4 bases from V and 9 from J; bases not matched to a gene: 6. This CDR3 has 14 amino acids. DNA of the CDR3: TGTGCCAGCAGCCCCGGGACAGAGAGTTCACCCCTCCACTTT. Translation gives CASSPGTESSPLHF.

The chain combines TRBV2 with TRBJ1-2; the D is unclear. The CDR3 extends over 13 amino acids. Looked up from germline, CDR1 is SNHLY and CDR2 is FYNNEI. Between the trimmed V and J ends, which lost 0 bases and 12 bases, there was a span of 14 bases. CDR3 in amino acids: CASSEALLGLNTF. Here the CDR3 DNA reads TGTGCCAGCAGTGAAGCGCTTCTCGGGTTGAACACCTTC.

The V and J genes are TRBV25-1 and TRBJ1-1; maybe TRBD1 (6 bases). Between the trimmed V and J ends, which lost 7 bases and 3 bases, there was a span of 15 bases. This CDR3 comprises 14 residues. Germline V gene sequence: CDR1 MGHDK, CDR2 SYGVNS. The chain's CDR3 is CASTRGGADTEAFF. CDR3 nucleotide sequence: TGTGCCAGCACCCGCGGGGGCGCGGACACTGAAGCTTTCTTT.

The gene calls are TRBV30 and TRBJ2-7; D perhaps matches TRBD1 (5 bases). V lost 2 bases and J lost 5, with 7 bases in between. This CDR3 is built from 11 residues. The germline CDR1 and CDR2 sequences are GTSNPN and SVGIG (reference sequence). CDR3 in amino acids: CAWSKGHEQYF. CDR3 bases: TGTGCCTGGAGTAAGGGGCACGAGCAGTACTTC.

V and J are TRBV12-3 or TRBV12-4 and TRBJ2-1; D remains ambiguous. CDR3 length equals 13 residues. V was pared by 2 bases and J by 3 bases, with 5 bases between. CDR3 nucleotides: TGTGCCAGCAGTTTAACGGGCTACAATGAGCAGTTCTTC. Encoded protein: CASSLTGYNEQFF.

This rearrangement joins TRBV6-1 to TRBJ2-7; D gene ambiguous. CDR1 and CDR2 (germline): MNHNS, SASEGT. V was cut by 1 base and J by 9 bases, with 7 bases left in between. The CDR3 covers 11 residues. The CDR3 nucleotides are TGTGCCAGCAGTGAAGGCAGGTTGCAGTACTTC. Encoded protein: CASSEGRLQYF.

As regards this clone: The sample has other DNA sequences that encode this CDR3 too. This chain links TRBV6-5 with TRBJ1-1; D not certain. V gave up 6 bases and J gave up 0 bases, with 8 bases separating them. CDR3 size: 13 residues. The V gene's germline CDR1 is MNHEY and CDR2 SVGAGI. As DNA, the CDR3 is TGTGCCAGCAGCCCGGGTCTGAACACTGAAGCTTTCTTT. It codes for CASSPGLNTEAFF.

The V call is TRBV28, the J call TRBJ1-2, with D hard to call. The V end lost 9 bases, the J end lost 4 bases, and 12 bases lay between the germline ends. CDR3 length: 12 residues. Germline V gives CDR1 MDHEN, CDR2 SYDVKM. The DNA for the CDR3 is TGTGCCAGTGGCGGGAGAACCTATGGCTACACCTTC. It encodes CASGGRTYGYTF.